A selection of T cell receptor beta chains follows, all from one sample in a study of blood T cell repertoires in COVID-19. Repertoires were generated with immunoSEQ multiplex PCR, while TCRdb's copy carries only in-frame clones and drops some. The sample holds 95,000 to 150,000 clones, roughly 75% seen once. Sequencing was done on a sample of peripheral blood. The receptors shown here come from a man between 60 and 75 years old with active or convalescent COVID-19. CDR3s include the opening cysteine and the closing phenylalanine or tryptophan. Each record gives: D gene, J gene, clone size, V gene, CDR3 DNA, CDR3 protein. D genes are given only for firm matches. The size entry is marked missing in some rows and otherwise reads once, few, many or a size class.

TRBD1 | TRBJ2-4 | . | TRBV6-2/TRBV6-3 | TGTGCCAGCAGTTCGCCAAGGGACAGTCCGGGAAACATTCAGTACTTC | CASSSPRDSPGNIQYF
. | TRBJ2-3 | . | TRBV11-3 | TGTGCCAGCAGCTTCGGAGGGAGCACAGATACGCAGTATTTT | CASSFGGSTDTQYF
TRBD1 | TRBJ1-6 | few | TRBV6-5 | TGTGCCAGCAGTTACAGTGGCAGGGGGGATTCACCCCTCCACTTT | CASSYSGRGDSPLHF
TRBD2 | TRBJ2-7 | once | TRBV7-8 | TGTGCCAGCAGCCCTAACACCGGGAGGGGGGACGAGCAGTACTTC | CASSPNTGRGDEQYF
. | TRBJ2-3 | . | TRBV25-1 | TGTGCCAGCAGTGCCTGGACAGGCACAGATACGCAGTATTTT | CASSAWTGTDTQYF
. | TRBJ1-4 | few | TRBV4-2 | TGTGCCAGCAGCCAAGACCCCCAAGGGGGTGAAAAACTGTTTTTT | CASSQDPQGGEKLFF
. | TRBJ1-1 | . | TRBV29-1 | TGCAGCGTTGAACGGGAAAACACTGAAGCTTTCTTT | CSVERENTEAFF
TRBD2 | TRBJ2-1 | . | TRBV5-1 | TGCGCCAGCAGCAATCAAGCGGGAGAGGGGGGTGAGCAGTTCTTC | CASSNQAGEGGEQFF
TRBD2 | TRBJ2-1 | . | TRBV5-5 | TGTGCCAGCAGCTTGGTTATGCGGGAGCATGAGCAGTTCTTC | CASSLVMREHEQFF
. | TRBJ1-6 | many | TRBV27 | TGTACCCCTTGGGACGGGGGAAATAATTCACCCCTCCACTTT | CTPWDGGNNSPLHF
. | TRBJ1-1 | . | TRBV19 | TGTGCCAGTAGTGATTCAGCGGACACTGAAGCTTTCTTT | CASSDSADTEAFF
. | TRBJ2-4 | . | TRBV20-1 | TGCAGTGCTAAGAAGGGGGACATTCAGTACTTC | CSAKKGDIQYF
. | TRBJ2-7 | few | TRBV7-9 | TGTGCCAGCAGCTTAGACGCTCGAGTCTACGAGCAGTACTTC | CASSLDARVYEQYF
TRBD2 | TRBJ2-7 | . | TRBV19 | TGTGCCAGTAGTATGGGGCTAGCGGGAGGCGACGAGCAGTACTTC | CASSMGLAGGDEQYF
. | TRBJ1-5 | few | TRBV28 | TGTGCCAGCAGCCGTGCAGGGGGCAATCAGCCCCAGCATTTT | CASSRAGGNQPQHF
. | TRBJ2-3 | . | TRBV4-3 | TGCGCCAGCAGCCAAGATCGTGGGCTGGCAGATACGCAGTATTTT | CASSQDRGLADTQYF
. | TRBJ2-4 | once | TRBV28 | TGTGCCAGCAGACCCGATGAGCGAAACATTCAGTACTTC | CASRPDERNIQYF
. | TRBJ2-3 | . | TRBV5-1 | TGCGCCAGCAGCTCAACAGGGATTGCTAGCACAGATACGCAGTATTTT | CASSSTGIASTDTQYF
TRBD1 | TRBJ2-2 | . | TRBV14 | TGTGCCAGCAGCCAGCTTACCTCAGGGGGTTACACCGGGGAGCTGTTTTTT | CASSQLTSGGYTGELFF
. | TRBJ1-2 | . | TRBV10-3 | TGTGCCATCAGTGAGTCGAAAGGGGGGGCCCTCTATGGCTACACCTTC | CAISESKGGALYGYTF
. | TRBJ1-5 | . | TRBV19 | TGTGCCAGTGCCGACATGATCGGCAATCAGCCCCAGCATTTT | CASADMIGNQPQHF
. | TRBJ2-7 | . | TRBV21-1 | TGTGCCAGCAGCAAAGGGGGTAGCGGCGCCCCCTACGAGCAGTACTTC | CASSKGGSGAPYEQYF
TRBD2 | TRBJ2-1 | . | TRBV4-2 | TGTGCCAGCAGCCAAGCTTCACTAGCGGGTGATGAGCAGTTCTTC | CASSQASLAGDEQFF
TRBD1 | TRBJ2-1 | . | TRBV5-6 | TGTGCCAGCAGCCTCAGGACAGGGACCTACAATGAGCAGTTCTTC | CASSLRTGTYNEQFF
TRBD2 | TRBJ2-7 | once | TRBV9 | TGTGCCAGCAGCGTACGGGGCGGGAGAGGTCTAGACGAGCAGTACTTC | CASSVRGGRGLDEQYF
. | TRBJ2-5 | . | TRBV19 | TGTGCCACTTCTGGGACAAGGTGGGAGACCCAGTACTTC | CATSGTRWETQYF
. | TRBJ2-3 | . | TRBV11-2 | TGTGCCAGCAGCCCCTCCCCAGGGCGCACAGATACGCAGTATTTT | CASSPSPGRTDTQYF
. | TRBJ2-1 | few | TRBV4-1 | TGCGCCAGCAGCCAGGACGGCCTCGGGAGTCCCTACAATGAGCAGTTCTTC | CASSQDGLGSPYNEQFF
. | TRBJ2-2 | . | TRBV12-3/TRBV12-4 | TGTGCCAGCAGTTTAGCCGGCGGGGAGCTGTTTTTT | CASSLAGGELFF
. | TRBJ2-1 | . | TRBV20-1 | TGCAGTGCTAACTTGGACAATGAGCAGTTCTTC | CSANLDNEQFF
TRBD1 | TRBJ2-6 | many | TRBV5-6 | TGTGCCAGCAGTCCCGGACAGGGACGTAGCTCTGGGGCCAACGTCCTGACTTTC | CASSPGQGRSSGANVLTF
. | TRBJ1-3 | . | TRBV7-3 | TGTGCCAGCAGCTCTGGACAGAACTCTGGAAACACCATATATTTT | CASSSGQNSGNTIYF
. | TRBJ1-2 | . | TRBV24-1 | TGTGCCACCAGTGATCCCGGGACATCGTATGGCTACACCTTC | CATSDPGTSYGYTF
TRBD1 | TRBJ1-2 | few | TRBV9 | TGTGCCAGCAGCGTAGCGCCCACGAGAGGGGGCGGGTATGGCTACACCTTC | CASSVAPTRGGGYGYTF
TRBD2 | TRBJ2-1 | . | TRBV11-3 | TGTGCCAGCAGCCCCTTAGCGGGAGGGTACAATGAGCAGTTCTTC | CASSPLAGGYNEQFF
. | TRBJ2-1 | . | TRBV18 | TGTGCCAGCTCATCAGACACCGACAATGAGCAGTTCTTC | CASSSDTDNEQFF
TRBD2 | TRBJ2-1 | . | TRBV4-2 | TGTGCCAGCAGCCTTTGGACTAGCGGAAATGAGCAGTTCTTC | CASSLWTSGNEQFF
. | TRBJ2-3 | . | TRBV5-1 | TGCGCCAGCAGCTGGGGGGACCGTAGCACAGATACGCAGTATTTT | CASSWGDRSTDTQYF
TRBD2 | TRBJ2-5 | . | TRBV28 | TGTGCCAGCAGTTTATTAGCGGGAGGGCAAGAGACCCAGTACTTC | CASSLLAGGQETQYF
TRBD1 | TRBJ2-5 | . | TRBV18 | TGTGCCAGCTCACCACAGGGGGCGCGGGAAGAGACCCAGTACTTC | CASSPQGAREETQYF
TRBD2 | TRBJ2-7 | . | TRBV7-2 | TGTGCCAGCAGCTTAGCCCGGACTAGCGGGAGCGAGCAGTACTTC | CASSLARTSGSEQYF
. | TRBJ2-7 | few | TRBV6-5 | TGTGCCACCCAACCCTCCGGGACAAAAACCGAGCAGTACTTC | CATQPSGTKTEQYF
. | TRBJ2-3 | . | TRBV11-2 | TGTGCCAGCAGCCTCTCTAGCGAAGCGCAAGATACGCAGTATTTT | CASSLSSEAQDTQYF
. | TRBJ1-4 | few | TRBV19 | TGTGCCAGTAGTATAGTCGGGATTAATGAAAAACTGTTTTTT | CASSIVGINEKLFF
TRBD2 | TRBJ2-7 | . | TRBV29-1 | TGCAGCGTTGAGGCTAGCGGGAGCTACGAGCAATACTTC | CSVEASGSYEQYF
. | TRBJ2-1 | . | TRBV7-9 | TGTGCCAGCCTTGTCCAGGGGAACTCCTACAATGAGCAGTTCTTC | CASLVQGNSYNEQFF
. | TRBJ1-4 | . | TRBV6-5 | TGTGCCAGCTATCAGAATGAAAAACTGTTTTTT | CASYQNEKLFF
TRBD1 | TRBJ2-5 | once | TRBV7-3 | TGTGCCAGCAGCTCCGCAGGGACAGGGGGCCAGGAGACCCAGTACTTC | CASSSAGTGGQETQYF